The rows below give T cell receptor beta chains drawn from one sample of a study of CD8+ T cells in alopecia areata. TCRdb's table, derived via immunoSEQ multiplex PCR, lists solely in-frame clones and lacks some. The data show about 180,000 clones, 50% to 65% seen once. The starting material was CD8+ T cells sorted from blood, obtained at week 24, from a patient treated with tofacitinib. The receptors stem from a human donor with alopecia areata. Both conserved end residues are part of each CDR3. Fields, in order: D gene, J gene, V gene, clone size, CDR3 protein, CDR3 DNA. D genes are given only for firm matches. Clone size is not always given. Where it is, it says once, few, many or a class for expanded clones.

d_call: -; j_call: TRBJ2-7; v_call: TRBV14; clone_size: once; cdr3_aa: CASSQGTGSYEQYF; cdr3_nt: TGTGCCAGCAGCCAAGGGACGGGGAGCTACGAGCAGTACTTC
d_call: -; j_call: TRBJ1-2; v_call: TRBV18; clone_size: -; cdr3_aa: CASSPRSEGENYGYTF; cdr3_nt: TGTGCCAGCTCACCTCGTAGTGAGGGGGAAAACTATGGCTACACCTTC
d_call: -; j_call: TRBJ2-7; v_call: TRBV19; clone_size: few; cdr3_aa: CASSISGGESYEQYF; cdr3_nt: TGTGCCAGTAGTATCAGTGGCGGGGAGTCCTACGAGCAGTACTTC
d_call: -; j_call: TRBJ2-7; v_call: TRBV9; clone_size: few; cdr3_aa: CASSVGGAEQYF; cdr3_nt: TGTGCCAGCAGCGTAGGAGGGGCCGAGCAGTACTTC
d_call: -; j_call: TRBJ2-2; v_call: TRBV29-1; clone_size: few; cdr3_aa: CSLRGVTGELFF; cdr3_nt: TGCAGCCTCAGGGGGGTAACCGGGGAGCTGTTTTTT
d_call: TRBD1; j_call: TRBJ1-2; v_call: TRBV6-6; clone_size: -; cdr3_aa: CASTDRTGGEDGYTF; cdr3_nt: TGTGCCAGCACTGATAGGACAGGGGGTGAGGATGGCTACACCTTC
d_call: -; j_call: TRBJ2-1; v_call: TRBV29-1; clone_size: -; cdr3_aa: CSVESSGYNEQFF; cdr3_nt: TGCAGCGTTGAGAGTTCCGGCTACAATGAGCAGTTCTTC
d_call: -; j_call: TRBJ2-6; v_call: TRBV5-1; clone_size: -; cdr3_aa: CASSLDNSGANVLTF; cdr3_nt: TGCGCCAGCAGCTTGGATAACTCTGGGGCCAACGTCCTGACTTTC
d_call: TRBD1; j_call: TRBJ1-2; v_call: TRBV19; clone_size: -; cdr3_aa: CASSPSGTGTYGYTF; cdr3_nt: TGTGCCAGTAGTCCTTCCGGGACAGGGACCTATGGCTACACCTTC
d_call: -; j_call: TRBJ2-1; v_call: TRBV21-1; clone_size: -; cdr3_aa: CASSKDGFGTTRVYEQFF; cdr3_nt: TGTGCCAGCAGCAAAGACGGCTTTGGGACTACCCGGGTCTATGAGCAGTTCTTC
d_call: -; j_call: TRBJ2-5; v_call: TRBV11-2; clone_size: few; cdr3_aa: CASSLTEGIETQYF; cdr3_nt: TGTGCCAGCAGCTTAACTGAGGGGATAGAGACCCAGTACTTC
d_call: TRBD2; j_call: TRBJ2-1; v_call: TRBV30; clone_size: few; cdr3_aa: CAWSEERGGRTYNEQFF; cdr3_nt: TGTGCCTGGAGTGAGGAACGGGGGGGCCGAACGTACAATGAGCAGTTCTTC
d_call: -; j_call: TRBJ2-7; v_call: TRBV6-5; clone_size: -; cdr3_aa: CASSYSSSHEQYF; cdr3_nt: TGTGCCAGCAGTTACTCGAGCTCTCACGAGCAGTACTTC
d_call: TRBD1; j_call: TRBJ2-7; v_call: TRBV5-6; clone_size: -; cdr3_aa: CASSWGTGGEQYF; cdr3_nt: TGTGCCAGCAGCTGGGGGACAGGAGGAGAGCAGTACTTC
d_call: -; j_call: TRBJ2-2; v_call: TRBV7-6; clone_size: -; cdr3_aa: CASSSAQHGELFF; cdr3_nt: TGTGCCAGCAGCTCCGCCCAACACGGGGAGCTGTTTTTT
d_call: -; j_call: TRBJ2-7; v_call: TRBV9; clone_size: -; cdr3_aa: CASSVEDSAYEQYF; cdr3_nt: TGTGCCAGCAGCGTAGAGGACAGCGCCTACGAGCAGTACTTC
d_call: -; j_call: TRBJ2-6; v_call: TRBV19; clone_size: -; cdr3_aa: CASSIQGPGANVLTF; cdr3_nt: TGTGCCAGTAGTATACAGGGTCCTGGGGCCAACGTCCTGACTTTC
d_call: TRBD1; j_call: TRBJ2-3; v_call: TRBV5-4; clone_size: -; cdr3_aa: CASSLDGQGRIDTQYF; cdr3_nt: TGTGCCAGCAGCTTAGACGGACAGGGACGGATAGATACGCAGTATTTT
d_call: -; j_call: TRBJ2-1; v_call: TRBV30; clone_size: -; cdr3_aa: CAWNFGSGNEQFF; cdr3_nt: TGTGCCTGGAACTTCGGTAGCGGAAATGAGCAGTTCTTC
d_call: -; j_call: TRBJ1-2; v_call: TRBV30; clone_size: few; cdr3_aa: CAWSVSKGSGYTF; cdr3_nt: TGTGCCTGGAGTGTTTCCAAGGGGAGCGGCTACACCTTC
d_call: TRBD1; j_call: TRBJ2-2; v_call: TRBV30; clone_size: -; cdr3_aa: CAWSGGTGGLRYTGELFF; cdr3_nt: TGTGCCTGGAGTGGCGGGACAGGGGGTCTCAGGTACACCGGGGAGCTGTTTTTT
d_call: -; j_call: TRBJ1-6; v_call: TRBV27; clone_size: -; cdr3_aa: CASSSYPPRNSPLHF; cdr3_nt: TGTGCCAGCAGTTCTTATCCCCCTCGTAATTCACCCCTCCACTTT
d_call: -; j_call: TRBJ1-1; v_call: TRBV30; clone_size: -; cdr3_aa: CAWSEIMNTEAFF; cdr3_nt: TGTGCCTGGAGTGAAATCATGAACACTGAAGCTTTCTTT
d_call: -; j_call: TRBJ2-7; v_call: TRBV5-1; clone_size: -; cdr3_aa: CASSLERLYYEQYF; cdr3_nt: TGCGCCAGCAGCTTGGAACGCCTATACTACGAGCAGTACTTC
d_call: -; j_call: TRBJ2-1; v_call: TRBV5-6; clone_size: -; cdr3_aa: CASSTGLGVDEQFF; cdr3_nt: TGTGCCAGCAGCACGGGCCTGGGGGTGGATGAGCAGTTCTTC
d_call: TRBD1; j_call: TRBJ1-5; v_call: TRBV28; clone_size: -; cdr3_aa: CASSLTGINQPQHF; cdr3_nt: TGTGCCAGCAGTTTGACAGGGATTAATCAGCCCCAGCATTTT
d_call: TRBD1; j_call: TRBJ1-1; v_call: TRBV7-9; clone_size: -; cdr3_aa: CASSLLSDRGDTEAFF; cdr3_nt: TGTGCCAGCAGCTTACTCTCCGACAGGGGAGACACTGAAGCTTTCTTT
d_call: TRBD1; j_call: TRBJ2-7; v_call: TRBV6-5; clone_size: -; cdr3_aa: CASSYSTGESEYEQYF; cdr3_nt: TGTGCCAGCAGTTACTCAACAGGGGAGTCAGAATACGAGCAGTACTTC
d_call: TRBD2; j_call: TRBJ2-3; v_call: TRBV7-8; clone_size: once; cdr3_aa: CASSLVGGFADTQYF; cdr3_nt: TGTGCCAGCAGCTTAGTGGGGGGGTTCGCAGATACGCAGTATTTT
d_call: -; j_call: TRBJ2-4; v_call: TRBV7-9; clone_size: -; cdr3_aa: CASSLGGRGKNIQYF; cdr3_nt: TGTGCCAGCAGCTTAGGCGGAAGGGGCAAAAACATTCAGTACTTC
d_call: -; j_call: TRBJ1-4; v_call: TRBV29-1; clone_size: -; cdr3_aa: CSLPLVFF; cdr3_nt: TGCAGCCTCCCTCTAGTGTTTTTT
d_call: -; j_call: TRBJ1-1; v_call: TRBV30; clone_size: few; cdr3_aa: CAWSPGAAEAFF; cdr3_nt: TGTGCCTGGAGTCCTGGGGCGGCAGAAGCTTTCTTT
d_call: -; j_call: TRBJ2-2; v_call: TRBV4-3; clone_size: -; cdr3_aa: CASSPSQGAGELFF; cdr3_nt: TGCGCCAGCAGCCCATCCCAAGGGGCCGGGGAGCTGTTTTTT
d_call: -; j_call: TRBJ1-6; v_call: TRBV30; clone_size: -; cdr3_aa: CAWSANSPLHF; cdr3_nt: TGTGCCTGGAGCGCTAATTCACCCCTCCACTTT
d_call: -; j_call: TRBJ1-2; v_call: TRBV9; clone_size: -; cdr3_aa: CASSVEDAYGYTF; cdr3_nt: TGTGCCAGCAGCGTAGAAGATGCCTATGGCTACACCTTC
d_call: -; j_call: TRBJ2-5; v_call: TRBV6-5; clone_size: few; cdr3_aa: CASSYSGGVQETQYF; cdr3_nt: TGTGCCAGCAGTTACTCGGGCGGAGTCCAAGAGACCCAGTACTTC
d_call: -; j_call: TRBJ2-3; v_call: TRBV27; clone_size: -; cdr3_aa: CASSFRVASSTDTQYF; cdr3_nt: TGTGCCAGCAGTTTTCGGGTCGCCTCTAGCACAGATACGCAGTATTTT
d_call: TRBD2; j_call: TRBJ2-3; v_call: TRBV4-3; clone_size: -; cdr3_aa: CASSQDEVAGGLDTQYF; cdr3_nt: TGCGCCAGCAGCCAAGATGAGGTAGCGGGCGGATTAGATACGCAGTATTTT
d_call: TRBD2; j_call: TRBJ2-3; v_call: TRBV7-6; clone_size: -; cdr3_aa: CASSQGTSRDTQYF; cdr3_nt: TGTGCCAGCAGCCAAGGGACTAGCAGAGATACGCAGTATTTT
d_call: TRBD1; j_call: TRBJ2-7; v_call: TRBV5-4; clone_size: -; cdr3_aa: CASSSTGESAYEQYF; cdr3_nt: TGTGCCAGCAGCTCGACAGGGGAAAGTGCCTACGAGCAGTACTTC
d_call: TRBD1; j_call: TRBJ2-3; v_call: TRBV29-1; clone_size: -; cdr3_aa: CSVAAPGTGGADTQYF; cdr3_nt: TGCAGCGTTGCTGCACCAGGGACAGGGGGGGCAGATACGCAGTATTTT
d_call: -; j_call: TRBJ1-2; v_call: TRBV27; clone_size: -; cdr3_aa: CASSLSFGHDYGYTF; cdr3_nt: TGTGCCAGCAGTTTATCGTTTGGGCACGACTATGGCTACACCTTC
d_call: -; j_call: TRBJ2-2; v_call: TRBV29-1; clone_size: few; cdr3_aa: CSALLTGELFF; cdr3_nt: TGCAGCGCCCTCCTAACCGGGGAGCTGTTTTTT
d_call: -; j_call: TRBJ2-7; v_call: TRBV27; clone_size: -; cdr3_aa: CASSFTATYEQYF; cdr3_nt: TGTGCCAGCAGTTTTACGGCGACCTACGAGCAGTACTTC
d_call: -; j_call: TRBJ2-7; v_call: TRBV29-1; clone_size: -; cdr3_aa: CSVVGPLGEQYF; cdr3_nt: TGCAGCGTTGTGGGACCGTTAGGGGAGCAGTACTTC
d_call: -; j_call: TRBJ1-1; v_call: TRBV5-6; clone_size: -; cdr3_aa: CASSLPGREAFF; cdr3_nt: TGTGCCAGCAGCTTGCCAGGTAGGGAAGCTTTCTTT